This T cell receptor beta chain derives from a study of patients and donors after allogeneic stem cell transplantation. Germline assignment: CDR1 LNHNV and CDR2 YYDKDF (reference sequence). V shed 5 bases and J 4 bases; nucleotides not matched to a gene: 2. The CDR3 loop spans 14 amino acids. TCRdb reprocessed the RT-PCR reads with MiXCR, giving one entry per CDR3 protein. The table shows over 150,000 distinct CDR3 sequences, with roughly 30% occurring only once. Sequencing input: blood, either unsorted or a sorted T cell fraction (not recorded which). This clonotype originated in a human donor who was either an allogeneic HSCT recipient or a stem cell or donor lymphocyte infusion donor (not recorded which). It is not recorded whose cells these are; they may come from a transplant donor. This chain links TRBV15 with TRBJ2-7; 13 bases are shared with TRBD2. The DNA for the CDR3 is TGTGCCACCAGCCGGACTAGCGGGAGTTACGAGCAGTACTTC. Encoded protein: CATSRTSGSYEQYF.